Listed below are T cell receptor beta chains from one sample, sequenced in a study of T cell repertoires in ileal Crohn's disease. The repertoire was sequenced with immunoSEQ multiplex PCR; TCRdb's copy has only in-frame clones and lacks some. The repertoire consists of about 4,900 clones, with 80% to 90% occurring once and the leading ten covering 5% to 6.5%. Sequencing was done on a sample of ileal tissue. Receptor source: an adult with Crohn's disease. Each CDR3 is given with its conserved first and last residue. Each record gives: V gene, clone size, D gene, J gene, CDR3 protein. D genes are given only for firm matches. The size field is filled for only some rows; it gives once, few, many or a size class.

v_call: TRBV5-1; clone_size: .; d_call: .; j_call: TRBJ2-3; cdr3_aa: CASSLEPGGEDTQYF
v_call: TRBV6-4; clone_size: once; d_call: TRBD2; j_call: TRBJ2-3; cdr3_aa: CASSRTGLAAADTQYF
v_call: TRBV7-9; clone_size: .; d_call: .; j_call: TRBJ1-1; cdr3_aa: CASSLASQGAAFF
v_call: TRBV5-4; clone_size: .; d_call: .; j_call: TRBJ1-1; cdr3_aa: CASSLPGTGNTEAFF
v_call: TRBV5-1; clone_size: .; d_call: TRBD2; j_call: TRBJ2-3; cdr3_aa: CASSFLAGGLLGTDTQYF
v_call: TRBV19; clone_size: .; d_call: .; j_call: TRBJ1-2; cdr3_aa: CASSITRGRNYGYTF
v_call: TRBV28; clone_size: .; d_call: .; j_call: TRBJ1-6; cdr3_aa: CASKPGTSHSPLHF
v_call: TRBV11-2; clone_size: .; d_call: .; j_call: TRBJ2-7; cdr3_aa: CASSLGLQGTFEQYF
v_call: TRBV6-1; clone_size: once; d_call: .; j_call: TRBJ1-3; cdr3_aa: CASRQDSGNTIYF
v_call: TRBV2; clone_size: .; d_call: .; j_call: TRBJ2-3; cdr3_aa: CASRVTPTQYF
v_call: TRBV6-1; clone_size: .; d_call: .; j_call: TRBJ1-1; cdr3_aa: CASSEEFDLTEAFF
v_call: TRBV6-5; clone_size: .; d_call: TRBD2; j_call: TRBJ2-1; cdr3_aa: CASSQRGGDEQFF
v_call: TRBV6-1; clone_size: few; d_call: .; j_call: TRBJ2-1; cdr3_aa: CATTSGRGGGEQFF
v_call: TRBV4-2; clone_size: .; d_call: TRBD1; j_call: TRBJ1-2; cdr3_aa: CATTVKGQTYGYTF
v_call: TRBV28; clone_size: .; d_call: .; j_call: TRBJ2-7; cdr3_aa: CASSSLNRVHEQYF
v_call: TRBV5-1; clone_size: .; d_call: TRBD1; j_call: TRBJ2-7; cdr3_aa: CASSLVGQGGDEQYF
v_call: TRBV18; clone_size: .; d_call: TRBD2; j_call: TRBJ2-2; cdr3_aa: CASSDPGLANTGELFF
v_call: TRBV5-6; clone_size: .; d_call: .; j_call: TRBJ2-7; cdr3_aa: CASSTRGYEQYF
v_call: TRBV7-2; clone_size: .; d_call: TRBD1; j_call: TRBJ1-6; cdr3_aa: CASSTGQGVNSPLHF
v_call: TRBV14; clone_size: .; d_call: .; j_call: TRBJ1-2; cdr3_aa: CASSRVAAYGYTF
v_call: TRBV7-2; clone_size: few; d_call: .; j_call: TRBJ1-1; cdr3_aa: CASSLRQLTEAFF
v_call: TRBV27; clone_size: .; d_call: TRBD1; j_call: TRBJ1-2; cdr3_aa: CASRPDRVAYGYTF
v_call: TRBV9; clone_size: few; d_call: .; j_call: TRBJ2-1; cdr3_aa: CASSVTSSDRYNEQFF
v_call: TRBV21-1; clone_size: .; d_call: .; j_call: TRBJ2-1; cdr3_aa: CASSKALPGSSYNEQFF
v_call: TRBV7-2; clone_size: .; d_call: .; j_call: TRBJ2-1; cdr3_aa: CASSPQAQQAYNEQFF
v_call: TRBV6-1; clone_size: .; d_call: .; j_call: TRBJ2-7; cdr3_aa: CASSEKGYEQYF
v_call: TRBV5-6; clone_size: .; d_call: .; j_call: TRBJ2-5; cdr3_aa: CASSLSVFQTQYF
v_call: TRBV18; clone_size: .; d_call: TRBD1; j_call: TRBJ2-7; cdr3_aa: CASSPVGQGPYEQYF
v_call: TRBV15; clone_size: .; d_call: TRBD2; j_call: TRBJ2-2; cdr3_aa: CATSGLAGNTGELFF